A selection of T cell receptor beta chains follows, all from one sample in a study of cytomegalovirus exposure and HLA in healthy donors. Profiling relied on immunoSEQ multiplex PCR, and the TCRdb table lists in-frame clones only, not all of them. There are about 130,000 clones in the sample; approximately 64% occur only once, and 2.4% lies in the top ten. Sequencing was performed on PBMCs. These receptors all stem from a woman aged 35 to 49 in good health and CMV-seronegative. The CDR3 runs from the conserved cysteine through the conserved F or W. The D gene is left open where the match is weak. Size is omitted from some rows. Given values are once, few, many or a class for expanded clones.

>TRBJ1-5|NA|TRBV19|NA
CASSREAYLSQPQHF
TGTGCCAGTAGCAGAGAGGCATACCTCTCTCAGCCCCAGCATTTT
>TRBJ1-4|TRBD1|TRBV29-1|NA
CSVEGTGGEKLFF
TGCAGCGTTGAGGGGACAGGGGGTGAAAAACTGTTTTTT
>TRBJ1-3|NA|TRBV7-9|NA
CASSGQRNTIYF
TGTGCCAGCAGTGGGCAGCGAAACACCATATATTTT
>TRBJ1-2|NA|TRBV10-3|NA
CAISESIFETETNYGYTF
TGTGCCATCAGTGAGTCGATTTTCGAGACAGAAACTAACTATGGCTACACCTTC
>TRBJ1-3|NA|TRBV28|few
CASSGNTIYF
TGTGCTTCTTCGGGAAACACCATATATTTT
>TRBJ1-6|TRBD1|TRBV28|NA
CASSSGQGTNSPLHF
TGTGCCAGCAGTTCCGGACAGGGGACGAATTCACCCCTCCACTTT
>TRBJ2-2|NA|TRBV7-9|few
CASSLSQGYDTGELFF
TGTGCCAGCAGCTTATCACAGGGATATGACACCGGGGAGCTGTTTTTT
>TRBJ1-1|NA|TRBV10-3|NA
CATLYEGGSLNTEAFF
TGTGCCACGTTATACGAGGGAGGGTCCCTAAATACTGAAGCTTTCTTT
>TRBJ2-7|TRBD1|TRBV6-5|NA
CASSSGTGGSYEQYF
TGTGCCAGCAGTTCCGGGACAGGTGGCTCCTACGAGCAGTACTTC
>TRBJ1-1|TRBD1|TRBV5-1|NA
CASSLMGQGGTEAFF
TGCGCCAGCAGCTTGATGGGACAGGGTGGCACTGAAGCTTTCTTT
>TRBJ1-2|NA|TRBV4-1|NA
CASSQGGKGDYGYTF
TGCGCCAGCAGCCAAGGAGGCAAAGGGGACTATGGCTACACCTTC
>TRBJ1-1|TRBD1|TRBV7-6|NA
CASSPGQVESEAFF
TGTGCCAGCAGCCCCGGACAGGTAGAATCTGAAGCTTTCTTT
>TRBJ2-6|NA|TRBV14|NA
CASSQYLGVGANVLTF
TGTGCCAGCAGCCAATATCTAGGGGTTGGGGCCAACGTCCTGACTTTC
>TRBJ1-5|NA|TRBV7-9|NA
CASSLPGGHQPQHF
TGTGCCAGCAGCTTACCCGGGGGGCATCAGCCCCAGCATTTT
>TRBJ2-7|NA|TRBV5-1|NA
CASGQGGSYEQYF
TGCGCCAGCGGTCAAGGCGGTTCCTACGAGCAGTACTTC
>TRBJ2-4|TRBD1|TRBV19|NA
CASSIGQDRAPPRYF
TGTGCCAGTAGTATAGGCCAGGACAGGGCCCCCCCGCGGTACTTC
>TRBJ1-6|NA|TRBV7-9|NA
CASSLEQPGSPLHF
TGTGCCAGCAGCTTAGAACAGCCCGGATCACCCCTCCACTTT
>TRBJ1-1|TRBD1|TRBV13|few
CASSSVTGNMNTEAFF
TGTGCCAGCAGCTCGGTGACAGGGAACATGAACACTGAAGCTTTCTTT
>TRBJ2-7|NA|TRBV7-2|NA
CASSLDSRTFSYEQYF
TGTGCCAGCAGCCTTGACAGCCGGACATTCTCCTACGAGCAGTACTTC
>TRBJ1-5|NA|TRBV7-9|NA
CASSYRAWVQPQHF
TGTGCCAGCAGCTACAGGGCCTGGGTTCAGCCCCAGCATTTT
>TRBJ2-3|TRBD2|TRBV5-6|NA
CASSLVRSGGLTDTQYF
TGTGCCAGCAGCTTGGTCCGTAGCGGGGGTTTGACGGATACGCAGTATTTT
>TRBJ2-2|TRBD2|TRBV4-3|few
CASSQDLSSGGFTGELFF
TGCGCCAGCAGCCAAGATTTGTCCAGCGGGGGATTCACCGGGGAGCTGTTTTTT
>TRBJ2-1|TRBD2|TRBV2|NA
CASSPPRGGSYNEQFF
TGTGCCAGCAGTCCACCGCGCGGGGGCTCCTACAATGAGCAGTTCTTC
>TRBJ2-3|NA|TRBV30|few
CAWSVMGPTDTQYF
TGTGCCTGGAGTGTAATGGGGCCAACAGATACGCAGTATTTT
>TRBJ1-4|NA|TRBV14|NA
CASWGDEKLFF
TGTGCTAGCTGGGGGGATGAAAAACTGTTTTTT
>TRBJ1-1|NA|TRBV29-1|few
CSVDRHMNTEAFF
TGCAGCGTTGACAGACACATGAACACTGAAGCTTTCTTT
>TRBJ2-3|TRBD2|TRBV5-4|NA
CASSSKLAGSTDTQYF
TGTGCCAGCAGTTCCAAACTAGCGGGGAGCACAGATACGCAGTATTTT
>TRBJ2-3|TRBD1|TRBV7-9|NA
CASSLGWPEGAIDTQYF
TGTGCCAGCAGCTTGGGTTGGCCCGAGGGGGCAATAGATACGCAGTATTTT
>TRBJ1-2|TRBD1|TRBV27|NA
CASRDRDATGYTF
TGTGCCAGCAGAGACAGGGACGCTACTGGCTACACCTTC
>TRBJ1-6|TRBD1|TRBV19|once
CASSIGTGRRSPLHF
TGTGCCAGTAGTATCGGGACAGGGAGAAGGTCACCCCTCCACTTT
>TRBJ1-1|NA|TRBV5-6|NA
CASSLSQGWVTEAFF
TGTGCCAGCAGCTTGTCACAGGGCTGGGTCACTGAAGCTTTCTTT
>TRBJ1-5|NA|TRBV10-3|NA
CAISIQGGGEAQHF
TGTGCCATCAGTATACAGGGTGGGGGTGAGGCCCAGCATTTT
>TRBJ1-1|NA|TRBV18|few
CASAGMNTEAFF
TGTGCCAGCGCGGGGATGAACACTGAAGCTTTCTTT